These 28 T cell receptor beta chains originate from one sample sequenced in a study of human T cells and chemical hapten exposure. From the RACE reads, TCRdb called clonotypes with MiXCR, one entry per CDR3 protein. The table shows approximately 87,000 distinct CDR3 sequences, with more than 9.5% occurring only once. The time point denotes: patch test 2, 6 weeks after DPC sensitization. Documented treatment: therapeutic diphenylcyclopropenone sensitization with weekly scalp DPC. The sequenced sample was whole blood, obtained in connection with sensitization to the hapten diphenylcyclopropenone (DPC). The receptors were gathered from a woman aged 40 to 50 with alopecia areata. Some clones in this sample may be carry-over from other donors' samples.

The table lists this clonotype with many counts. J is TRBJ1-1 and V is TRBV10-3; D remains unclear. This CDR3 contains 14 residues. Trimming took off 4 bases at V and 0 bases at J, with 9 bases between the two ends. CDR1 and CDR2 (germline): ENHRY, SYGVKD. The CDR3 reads CAISGQRLNTEAFF. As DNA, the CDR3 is TGTGCCATCAGTGGTCAGCGGTTGAACACTGAAGCTTTCTTT.

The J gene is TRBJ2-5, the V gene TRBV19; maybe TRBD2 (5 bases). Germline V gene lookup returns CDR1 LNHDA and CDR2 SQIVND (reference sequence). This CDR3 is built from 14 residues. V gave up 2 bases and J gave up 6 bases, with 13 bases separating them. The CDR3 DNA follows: TGTGCCAGTAGTATACAGCCTGACGGGAAGACCCAGTACTTC. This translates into CASSIQPDGKTQYF.

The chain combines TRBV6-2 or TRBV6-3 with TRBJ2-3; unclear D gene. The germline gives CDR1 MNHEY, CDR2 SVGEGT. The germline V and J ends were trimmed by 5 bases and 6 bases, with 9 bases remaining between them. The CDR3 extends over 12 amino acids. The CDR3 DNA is TGTGCCAGCAGTCCCCTCCGGGATACGCAGTATTTT. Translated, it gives CASSPLRDTQYF.

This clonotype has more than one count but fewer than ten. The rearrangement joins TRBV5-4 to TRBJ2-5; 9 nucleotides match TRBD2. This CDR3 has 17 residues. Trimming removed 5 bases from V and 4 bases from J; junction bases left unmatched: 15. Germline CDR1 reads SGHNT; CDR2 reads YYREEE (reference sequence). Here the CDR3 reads CASRREVAGAPSETQYF. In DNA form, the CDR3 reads TGTGCCAGCAGGAGGGAGGTAGCGGGAGCCCCCTCAGAGACCCAGTACTTC.

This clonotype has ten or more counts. Written as DNA, the CDR3 is TGCAGCGTTGATACCCAGGGGACGCCTGAAGCTTTCTTT. Its translation is CSVDTQGTPEAFF. The chain uses TRBV29-1 and TRBJ1-1; the D gene is possibly TRBD1 (6 bases). From germline, CDR1 is SQVTM and CDR2 ANQGSEA. The CDR3 sequence is 13 residues long. V gave up 3 bases and J gave up 6 bases, with 14 bases separating them.

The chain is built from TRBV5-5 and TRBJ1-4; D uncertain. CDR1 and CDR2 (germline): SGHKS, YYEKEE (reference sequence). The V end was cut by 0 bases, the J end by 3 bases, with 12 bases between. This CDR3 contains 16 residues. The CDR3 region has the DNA TGTGCCAGCAGCTTGGCTCGCACCTTCTCTAATGAAAAACTGTTTTTT. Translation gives CASSLARTFSNEKLFF.

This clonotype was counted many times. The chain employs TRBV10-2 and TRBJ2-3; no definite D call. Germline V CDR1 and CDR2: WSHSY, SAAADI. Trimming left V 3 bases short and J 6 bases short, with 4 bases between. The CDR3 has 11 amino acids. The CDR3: CASSDRDTQYF. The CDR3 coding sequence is TGCGCCAGCAGTGACCGGGATACGCAGTATTTT.

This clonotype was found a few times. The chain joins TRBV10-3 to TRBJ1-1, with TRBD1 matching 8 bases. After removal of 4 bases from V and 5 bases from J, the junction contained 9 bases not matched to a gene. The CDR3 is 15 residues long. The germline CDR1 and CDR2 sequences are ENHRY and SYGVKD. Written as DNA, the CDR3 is TGTGCCATCAGTGGGGGACAGGCTACAGGGACTGAAGCTTTCTTT. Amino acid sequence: CAISGGQATGTEAFF.

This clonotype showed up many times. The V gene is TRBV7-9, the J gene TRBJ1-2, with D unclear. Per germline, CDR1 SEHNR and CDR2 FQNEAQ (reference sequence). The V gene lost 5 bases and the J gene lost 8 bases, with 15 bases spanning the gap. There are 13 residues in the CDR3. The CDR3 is CASSQIGEGGYTF. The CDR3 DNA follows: TGTGCCAGCAGCCAAATCGGGGAGGGAGGCTACACCTTC.

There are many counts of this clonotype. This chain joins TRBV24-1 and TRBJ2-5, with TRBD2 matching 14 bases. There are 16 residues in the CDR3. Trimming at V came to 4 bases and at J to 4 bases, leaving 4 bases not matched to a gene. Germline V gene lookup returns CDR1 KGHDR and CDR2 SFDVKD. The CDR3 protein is CATSDWTSGRTETQYF. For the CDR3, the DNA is TGTGCCACCAGTGACTGGACTAGCGGGAGGACAGAGACCCAGTACTTC.

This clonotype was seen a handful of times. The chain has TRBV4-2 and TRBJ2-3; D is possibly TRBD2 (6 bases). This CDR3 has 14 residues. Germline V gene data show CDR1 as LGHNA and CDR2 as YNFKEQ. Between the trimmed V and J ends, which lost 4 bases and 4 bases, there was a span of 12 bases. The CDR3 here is CASSPVEGADTQYF. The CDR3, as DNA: TGTGCCAGCAGCCCAGTGGAGGGAGCAGATACGCAGTATTTT.

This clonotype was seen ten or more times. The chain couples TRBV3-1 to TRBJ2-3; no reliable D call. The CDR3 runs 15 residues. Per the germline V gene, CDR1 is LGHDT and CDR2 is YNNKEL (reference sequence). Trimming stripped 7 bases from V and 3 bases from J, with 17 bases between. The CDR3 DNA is TGTGCCAGCAACCCGGAGCTGGGAAGGACAGATACGCAGTATTTT. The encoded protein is CASNPELGRTDTQYF.

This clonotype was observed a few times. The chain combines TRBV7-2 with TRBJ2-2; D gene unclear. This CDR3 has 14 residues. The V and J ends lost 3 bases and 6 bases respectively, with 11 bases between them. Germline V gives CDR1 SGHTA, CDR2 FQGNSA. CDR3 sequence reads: CASSLVYVPGELFF. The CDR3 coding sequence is TGTGCCAGCAGCTTGGTTTACGTTCCCGGGGAGCTGTTTTTT.

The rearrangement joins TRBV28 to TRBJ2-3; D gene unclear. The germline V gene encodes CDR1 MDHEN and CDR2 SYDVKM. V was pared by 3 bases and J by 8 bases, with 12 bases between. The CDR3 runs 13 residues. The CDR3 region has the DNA TGTGCCAGCAGTTTTCGAATCCCTAGTACGCAGTATTTT. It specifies CASSFRIPSTQYF.

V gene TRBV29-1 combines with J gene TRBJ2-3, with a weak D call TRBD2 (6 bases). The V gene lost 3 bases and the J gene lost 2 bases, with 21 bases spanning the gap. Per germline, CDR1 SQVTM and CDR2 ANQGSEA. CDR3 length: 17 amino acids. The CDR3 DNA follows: TGCAGCGTTGATTCAAGCGGGCTCTGGGGCCTCACAGATACGCAGTATTTT. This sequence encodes CSVDSSGLWGLTDTQYF.

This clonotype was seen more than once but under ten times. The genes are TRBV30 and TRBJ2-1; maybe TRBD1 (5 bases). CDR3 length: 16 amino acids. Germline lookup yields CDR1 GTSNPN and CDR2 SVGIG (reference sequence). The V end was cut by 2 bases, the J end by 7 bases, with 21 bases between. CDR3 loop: CAWSRGQSRIMNEQFF. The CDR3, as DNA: TGTGCCTGGAGTAGGGGCCAATCGAGGATCATGAATGAGCAGTTCTTC.

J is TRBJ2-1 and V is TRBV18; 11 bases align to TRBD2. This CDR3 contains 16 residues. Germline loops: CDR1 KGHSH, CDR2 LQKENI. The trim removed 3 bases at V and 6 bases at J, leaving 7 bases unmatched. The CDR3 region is CASSPTSGGTGNEQFF. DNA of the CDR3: TGTGCCAGCTCACCTACTAGCGGGGGCACTGGCAATGAGCAGTTCTTC.

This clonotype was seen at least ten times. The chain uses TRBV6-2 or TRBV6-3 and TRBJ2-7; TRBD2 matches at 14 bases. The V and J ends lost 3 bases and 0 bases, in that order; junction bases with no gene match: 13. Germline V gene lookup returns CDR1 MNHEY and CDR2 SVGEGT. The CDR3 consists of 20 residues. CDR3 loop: CASSYLRTSGGHWSSYEQYF. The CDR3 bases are TGTGCCAGCAGTTATCTCCGGACTAGCGGGGGGCATTGGAGCTCCTACGAGCAGTACTTC.

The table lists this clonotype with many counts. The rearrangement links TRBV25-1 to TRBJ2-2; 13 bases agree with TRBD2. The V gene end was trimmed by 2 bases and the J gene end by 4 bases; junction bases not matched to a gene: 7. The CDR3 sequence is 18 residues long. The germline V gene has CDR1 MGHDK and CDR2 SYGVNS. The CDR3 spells CASSEARLAGGSTGELFF. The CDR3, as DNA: TGTGCCAGCAGTGAAGCCAGACTAGCGGGGGGCTCCACCGGGGAGCTGTTTTTT.

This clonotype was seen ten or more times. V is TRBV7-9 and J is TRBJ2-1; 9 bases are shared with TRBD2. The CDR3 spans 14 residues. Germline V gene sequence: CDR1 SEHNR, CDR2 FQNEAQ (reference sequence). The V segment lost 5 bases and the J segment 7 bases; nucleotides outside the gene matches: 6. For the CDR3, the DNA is TGTGCCAGCAGCAGTAGCGGGGGTTGGAATGAGCAGTTCTTC. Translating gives CASSSSGGWNEQFF.

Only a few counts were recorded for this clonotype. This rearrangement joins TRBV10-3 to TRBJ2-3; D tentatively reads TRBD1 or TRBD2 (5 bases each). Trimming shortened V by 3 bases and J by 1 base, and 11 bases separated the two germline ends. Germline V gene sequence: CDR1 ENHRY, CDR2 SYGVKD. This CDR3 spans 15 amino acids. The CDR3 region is CAISDGGPRTDTQYF. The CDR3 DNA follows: TGTGCCATCAGTGATGGGGGTCCTCGCACAGATACGCAGTATTTT.

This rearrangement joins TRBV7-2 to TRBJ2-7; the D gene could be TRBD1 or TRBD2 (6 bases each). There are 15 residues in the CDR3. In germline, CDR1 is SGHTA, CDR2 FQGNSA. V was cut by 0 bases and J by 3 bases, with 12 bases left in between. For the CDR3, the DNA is TGTGCCAGCAGCTTAGCGGGGGGACACATCTACGAGCAGTACTTC. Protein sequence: CASSLAGGHIYEQYF.

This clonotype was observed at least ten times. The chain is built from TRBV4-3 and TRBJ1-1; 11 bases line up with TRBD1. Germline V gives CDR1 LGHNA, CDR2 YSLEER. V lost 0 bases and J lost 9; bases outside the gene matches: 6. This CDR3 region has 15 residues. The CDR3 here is CASSQESGTGGQAFF. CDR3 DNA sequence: TGCGCCAGCAGCCAAGAATCCGGGACAGGGGGACAAGCTTTCTTT.

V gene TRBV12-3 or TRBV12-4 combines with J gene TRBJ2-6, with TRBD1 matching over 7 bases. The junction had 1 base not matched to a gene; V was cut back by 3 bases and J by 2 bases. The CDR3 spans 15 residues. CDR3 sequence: CASSFTGAGANVLTF. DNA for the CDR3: TGTGCCAGCAGTTTTACAGGGGCTGGGGCCAACGTCCTGACTTTC.

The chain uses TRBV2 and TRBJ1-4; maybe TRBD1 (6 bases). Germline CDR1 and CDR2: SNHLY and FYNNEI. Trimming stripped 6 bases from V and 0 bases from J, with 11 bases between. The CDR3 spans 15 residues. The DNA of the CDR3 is TGTGCCAGCAGCCCAGGGACAACAACTAATGAAAAACTGTTTTTT. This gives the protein CASSPGTTTNEKLFF.

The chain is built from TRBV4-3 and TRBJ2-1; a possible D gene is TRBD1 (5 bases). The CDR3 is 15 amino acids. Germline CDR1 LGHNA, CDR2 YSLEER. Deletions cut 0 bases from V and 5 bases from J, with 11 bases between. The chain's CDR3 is CASSQDRQGHNEQFF. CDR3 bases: TGCGCCAGCAGCCAAGATCGTCAGGGCCACAATGAGCAGTTCTTC.

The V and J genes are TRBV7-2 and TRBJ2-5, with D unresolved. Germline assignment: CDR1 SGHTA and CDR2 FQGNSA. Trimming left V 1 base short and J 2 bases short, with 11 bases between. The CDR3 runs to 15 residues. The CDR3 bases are TGTGCCAGCAGCTTAGTGGACCGAGCACAAGAGACCCAGTACTTC. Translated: CASSLVDRAQETQYF.

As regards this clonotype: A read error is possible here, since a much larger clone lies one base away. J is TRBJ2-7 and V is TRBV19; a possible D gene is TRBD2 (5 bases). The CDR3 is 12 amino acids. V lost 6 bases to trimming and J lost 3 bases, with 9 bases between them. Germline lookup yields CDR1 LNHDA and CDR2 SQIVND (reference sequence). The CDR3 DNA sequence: TGTGCCAGTAGCGAGGGCGGCTACGAGCAGTACTTC. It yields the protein CASSEGGYEQYF.